This T cell receptor (beta chain) was sequenced for a study of blood T cell repertoires in COVID-19. Overall study: Italy, Spain and the United States were the sources of the convalescent and acute COVID-19 samples. The cDNA or gDNA used as material had been derived from T cells, B-cell-depleted T cells, or PBMCs.

Authors' methods: Nucleated cell counts were estimated from reference gene primer amplification. The method was immunoSEQ multiplex PCR; TCRdb's version includes in-frame clones alone and lacks a portion of them. V and J calls and clone size are those listed in that table; D and trimming were worked out from the DNA. This table has around 250,000 clones, roughly 86% appearing once. CDR3 length equals 16 residues. V shed 3 bases, J shed 1 base, and the junction held 2 bases outside the gene matches. Germline CDR1 reads SGHNT; CDR2 reads YYREEE (reference sequence). This sequence was found in a woman aged 70-85 years with active or convalescent COVID-19. The J gene is TRBJ2-2, the V gene TRBV5-4; 11 nucleotides agree with TRBD2. The specimen was peripheral blood. DNA of the CDR3: TGTGCCAGCAGCTCGGGGACTAGCGGGAACACCGGGGAGCTGTTTTTT. It yields the protein CASSSGTSGNTGELFF.